The next 22 T cell receptor beta chains were all read from a single sample in a study of blood T cell repertoires in COVID-19 (dated by TCRdb to about 2020). Libraries were prepared through the immunoSEQ multiplex PCR assay. TCRdb holds this immuneACCESS table with in-frame rearrangements only. Some clones are missing; in checked studies, unresolved V genes explain under half, and the rest has no known cause. Across this sample there are about 330,000 clones, with about 84% seen only once. The ten most abundant clones make up 1.5% to 2% of the sample. What was sequenced was peripheral blood. The receptors stem from a woman between 50 and 59 years old with acute or convalescent COVID-19.

The chain recombines TRBV18 with TRBJ2-3; D ambiguous. Per the germline V gene, CDR1 is KGHSH and CDR2 is LQKENI. Between the trimmed V and J ends, which lost 3 bases and 4 bases, there was a span of 11 bases. This CDR3 has 14 amino acids. The CDR3 reads CASSPLGSSDTQYF. CDR3 DNA sequence: TGTGCCAGCTCACCCCTCGGGTCTTCAGATACGCAGTATTTT. The full variable domain, its missing parts supplied by reference TRBV18 and TRBJ2-3, is NAGVMQNPRHLVRRRGQEARLRCSPMKGHSHVYWYRQLPEEGLKFMVYLQKENIIDESGMPKERFSAEFPKEGPSILRIQQVVRGDSAAYFCASSPLGSSDTQYFGPGTRLTVL.

V usage is TRBV28 and J usage is TRBJ2-1; the D gene is possibly TRBD1 (6 bases). CDR3 length: 14 residues. Germline values: CDR1 MDHEN, CDR2 SYDVKM. V was pared by 1 base and J by 7 bases, with 11 bases between. CDR3 residues: CASSLFKTGNEQFF. The CDR3, as DNA: TGTGCCAGCAGTTTATTCAAAACAGGGAATGAGCAGTTCTTC.

The chain combines TRBV9 with TRBJ2-7; 8 bases line up with TRBD1. The junction had 6 bases not matched to a gene; V was cut back by 0 bases and J by 4 bases. In germline, CDR1 is SGDLS, CDR2 YYNGEE. CDR3 size: 15 residues. CDR3 DNA: TGTGCCAGCAGCGTAGGTCAGGGGGCGAGATACGAGCAGTACTTC. Amino acids: CASSVGQGARYEQYF.

This chain joins TRBV18 and TRBJ2-1; unclear D gene. The CDR3 has 14 residues. CDR1 and CDR2 (germline): KGHSH, LQKENI. V shed 2 bases and J shed 5 bases, with 10 bases lying between them. This CDR3 reads CASSPGPGNNEQFF. For the CDR3, the DNA is TGTGCCAGCTCACCAGGGCCAGGCAACAATGAGCAGTTCTTC.

This clone was counted once. The chain combines TRBV5-1 with TRBJ2-1, with a tentative D call TRBD1 (6 bases). The CDR3 spans 12 residues. Trimming cost V 5 bases and J 12 bases, with 15 bases left between them. Germline CDR1 reads SGHRS; CDR2 reads YFSETQ. CDR3 nucleotides: TGCGCCAGCAGAGCCACAGGGATAGGGCAGTTCTTC. This translates into CASRATGIGQFF.

V usage is TRBV20-1 and J usage is TRBJ1-2; possible D gene TRBD1, 6 bases. CDR1 is DFQATT and CDR2 is SNEGSKA in the germline V gene (reference sequence). CDR3 size: 11 residues. V shed 7 bases and J shed 7 bases, with 13 bases lying between them. Written as DNA, the CDR3 is TGCAGTGTAACAGGGTTGGGTGGCTACACCTTC. This encodes CSVTGLGGYTF.

The CDR3 protein is CASSPFDRGNSPLHF. The CDR3 nucleotides read TGTGCCAGCAGTCCCTTCGACAGGGGAAATTCACCCCTCCACTTT. The chain uses TRBV3-1 (or the pseudogene TRBV3-2) and TRBJ1-6; 8 bases align to TRBD1. V shed 6 bases, J shed 7 bases, and the junction held 8 bases outside the gene matches. The CDR3 is 15 amino acids. CDR1 LGHDT and CDR2 YNNKEL come from the germline V gene (reference sequence).

This clone occurred once. The chain employs TRBV7-8 and TRBJ2-3; D not certain. CDR1 and CDR2 from the germline V gene are SGHVS and FQNEAQ. With 5 bases removed from V and 1 base from J, the gap between germline ends came to 16 bases. The CDR3 spans 16 residues. CDR3 loop: CASSLRLASGTDTQYF. The CDR3 DNA reads as TGTGCCAGCAGCCTCCGACTTGCTTCTGGCACAGATACGCAGTATTTT.

This clone was observed once. The chain carries TRBV18 and TRBJ1-1; TRBD1 matches 7 bases. Germline assignment: CDR1 KGHSH and CDR2 LQKENI. The V gene end was trimmed by 3 bases and the J gene end by 3 bases; junction bases not matched to a gene: 10. The CDR3 sequence is 16 residues long. For the CDR3, the DNA is TGTGCCAGCTCACCTTCCCGACAGGGATTGGACACTGAAGCTTTCTTT. Its protein product is CASSPSRQGLDTEAFF.

The sample holds a few counts of this clone. The J gene is TRBJ1-2, the V gene TRBV6-2 or TRBV6-3, with 7 bases matching TRBD1. With 5 bases clipped from V and 3 bases from J, the junction kept 9 bases outside the gene matches. The CDR3 runs to 15 residues. Germline V gene lookup returns CDR1 MNHEY and CDR2 SVGEGT. The DNA for the CDR3 is TGTGCCAGCAGTGCCGGAACAGGGGCGGACTATGGCTACACCTTC. It is translated as CASSAGTGADYGYTF.

The chain joins TRBV7-9 to TRBJ2-1; D remains unclear. Per the germline V gene, CDR1 is SEHNR and CDR2 is FQNEAQ (reference sequence). CDR3 length: 15 residues. V lost 1 base and J 4 bases, leaving 11 bases between the germline ends. CDR3 sequence (DNA): TGTGCCAGCAGCTTAGGGCGGAGCACTTACAATGAGCAGTTCTTC. Protein product: CASSLGRSTYNEQFF.

The count of this clone is one. CDR3 in DNA: TGTGCCAGCAGTCCCCGGACAGACAGTGGCTACACCTTC. It is translated as CASSPRTDSGYTF. The chain uses TRBV27 and TRBJ1-2; a weak D match, TRBD1 (6 bases). V gave up 5 bases and J gave up 7 bases, with 14 bases separating them. Germline CDR1 and CDR2: MNHEY and SMNVEV (reference sequence). This CDR3 comprises 13 residues.

The chain combines TRBV19 with TRBJ2-7, with 8 bases aligning to TRBD1. This CDR3 is built from 13 residues. After removal of 5 bases from V and 3 bases from J, the junction contained 3 bases not matched to a gene. Germline V lookup: CDR1 LNHDA, CDR2 SQIVND (reference sequence). CDR3 sequence (DNA): TGTGCCAGTAGTCGGGACAGGAACTACGAGCAGTACTTC. This translates into CASSRDRNYEQYF. The complete variable domain, with remaining parts taken from reference TRBV19 and TRBJ2-7, reads DGGITQSPKYLFRKEGQNVTLSCEQNLNHDAMYWYRQDPGQGLRLIYYSQIVNDFQKGDIAEGYSVSREKKESFPLTVTSAQKNPTAFYLCASSRDRNYEQYFGPGTRLTVT.

V is TRBV6-5 and J is TRBJ1-2; D may be TRBD1 (6 bases). The V end lost 8 bases, the J end lost 3 bases, and 13 bases lay between the germline ends. CDR1 is MNHEY and CDR2 is SVGAGI in the germline V gene. CDR3 length: 13 amino acids. CDR3 sequence (DNA): TGTGCCAGCGAAAGGACAGACCACTATGGCTACACCTTC. It is translated as CASERTDHYGYTF.

The chain combines TRBV7-2 with TRBJ2-7; 9 nucleotides align to TRBD1. This CDR3 spans 14 amino acids. The germline V gene encodes CDR1 SGHTA and CDR2 FQGNSA. V was pared by 2 bases and J by 5 bases, with 4 bases of the junction left unmatched. CDR3 amino acids: CASSLRTGADEQYF. For the CDR3, the DNA is TGTGCCAGCAGCTTACGGACAGGGGCCGACGAGCAGTACTTC. Variable domain in full (rest from reference TRBV7-2 and TRBJ2-7): GAGVSQSPSNKVTEKGKDVELRCDPISGHTALYWYRQSLGQGLEFLIYFQGNSAPDKSGLPSDRFSAERTGGSVSTLTIQRTQQEDSAVYLCASSLRTGADEQYFGPGTRLTVT.

The chain links TRBV15 to TRBJ1-1; D is undetermined. Per germline, CDR1 LNHNV and CDR2 YYDKDF (reference sequence). The length of the CDR3 is 14 residues. V lost 1 base to trimming and J lost 2 bases, with 8 bases between them. The CDR3 spells CATSRVRGNTEAFF. As DNA, the CDR3 is TGTGCCACCAGCAGAGTAAGAGGAAACACTGAAGCTTTCTTT.

The rearrangement uses TRBV28 and TRBJ1-2; D is perhaps TRBD1 (6 bases). The CDR3 loop spans 14 amino acids. The germline CDR1 and CDR2 sequences are MDHEN and SYDVKM. V lost 5 bases, J lost 1 base, and 11 bases lay in between. CDR3 nucleotides: TGTGCCAGCAGTCTAACGGACAGTAACTATGGCTACACCTTC. Encoded protein: CASSLTDSNYGYTF.

This clone was observed a handful of times. The V gene is TRBV28, the J gene TRBJ1-2; no firm D call. V lost 5 bases and J lost 3, with 16 bases in between. The germline V gene encodes CDR1 MDHEN and CDR2 SYDVKM. The CDR3 has 15 residues. The CDR3 bases are TGTGCCAGCAGTCCCCTGGAGGGTAGTTACTATGGCTACACCTTC. Encoded protein: CASSPLEGSYYGYTF.

This chain uses TRBV4-1 with TRBJ2-1, with 7 bases lining up with TRBD2. The germline V gene has CDR1 MGHRA and CDR2 YSYEKL. V dropped 3 bases and J dropped 2; count of bases not matched to a gene: 4. CDR3 length: 15 amino acids. The CDR3 nucleotides are TGCGCCAGCAGCCAGGGACTACCACCCTACAATGAGCAGTTCTTC. Translating gives CASSQGLPPYNEQFF.

J is TRBJ2-7 and V is TRBV6-6; D gene uncertain. Germline CDR1 reads MNHNY; CDR2 reads SVGAGI (reference sequence). V was clipped by 7 bases and J by 0 bases, with 10 bases between them. The CDR3 extends over 13 amino acids. Written as DNA, the CDR3 is TGTGCCAGCACGCAGGTGGCCTCCTACGAGCAGTACTTC. It translates to CASTQVASYEQYF.

This clone was seen more than once but under ten times. The chain has TRBV5-4 and TRBJ1-2, with 8 bases identical to TRBD1. The CDR3 sequence is 15 residues long. The V segment lost 3 bases and the J segment 3 bases; nucleotides outside the gene matches: 7. CDR1 and CDR2 from the germline V gene are SGHNT and YYREEE (reference sequence). CDR3 sequence: CASSSMTGADYGYTF. In DNA form, the CDR3 reads TGTGCCAGCAGCTCGATGACAGGGGCGGACTATGGCTACACCTTC.

Of note for this clone: Relative to the germline gene, one junction end is altered; a read error may explain this. The chain joins TRBV7-9 to TRBJ1-4, with 10 bases fitting TRBD1. The CDR3 has 12 residues. Looked up from germline, CDR1 is SEHNR and CDR2 is FQNEAQ (reference sequence). The CDR3, as DNA: TGTGCCAGCAGCTTAGGATGGACAGGGGGGACCTTT. Translation gives CASSLGWTGGTF.